Shown below are 27 T cell receptor beta chains from a single sample sequenced in a study of vaccination and CD4 T cells after COVID-19. These TCRs' antigens remain unknown. Sequencing of the DNA from cultured CD4+ T cells was carried out with the Oncomine TCR Beta short-read assay. TCRdb re-analysed the PCR reads in MiXCR, keeping a single row per CDR3 protein. The sample comprises about 20,000 distinct CDR3 sequences, 65% to 80% of which are singletons, and over 3.5% rests with the top ten. Regarding treatment: approximately nine-day PBMC culture with coronavirus spike peptide pools or control peptides (ViraFEST assay). Sequencing was done on a sample of CD4+ T cells from blood, cultured in vitro. These receptors originate from a human donor who had recovered from COVID-19.

The gene calls are TRBV2 and TRBJ2-3; 11 positions agree with TRBD2. The CDR3 sequence is 14 residues long. V gave up 6 bases and J gave up 3 bases; unmatched junction bases: 2. Per the germline V gene, CDR1 is SNHLY and CDR2 is FYNNEI. CDR3 residues: CASRGTSGTDTQYF. CDR3 DNA: TGTGCCAGCAGGGGGACTAGCGGTACAGATACGCAGTATTTT.

CDR3 nucleotides: TGTGCCAGCAGCTTAGTCGTGACAGGCCCGCCAGGTGGCTACACCTTC. Translated, it gives CASSLVVTGPPGGYTF. The chain joins TRBV7-2 to TRBJ1-2; possibly TRBD1 for D (6 bases). CDR1 and CDR2 (germline): SGHTA, FQGNSA. This CDR3 comprises 16 residues. Between the trimmed V and J ends, which lost 1 base and 7 bases, there was a span of 19 bases.

The gene calls are TRBV7-8 and TRBJ1-1; TRBD1 might be the D (5 bases). Germline V gives CDR1 SGHVS, CDR2 FQNEAQ. The CDR3 extends over 12 amino acids. V was trimmed by 8 bases and J by 0 bases, leaving 7 bases between them. CDR3 residues: CASRGVNTEAFF. CDR3 bases: TGTGCCAGCCGAGGGGTGAACACTGAAGCTTTCTTT.

The chain has TRBV10-3 and TRBJ2-3; weak D call: TRBD1 (6 bases). Germline CDR1 reads ENHRY; CDR2 reads SYGVKD. This CDR3 is built from 15 residues. Trimming stripped 2 bases from V and 3 bases from J, with 12 bases between. The CDR3 DNA is TGTGCCATCAGTGAGGAGGGGGTGGCAACAGATACGCAGTATTTT. Translation gives CAISEEGVATDTQYF.

The chain joins TRBV6-1 to TRBJ2-2, with D tentatively TRBD2 (5 bases). The germline V gene encodes CDR1 MNHNS and CDR2 SASEGT. This CDR3 is 15 amino acids long. Trimming removed 7 bases at V and 5 bases at J, with 17 bases between. Here the CDR3 DNA reads TGTGCCAGCATTTTGTCCTCATCGGGGACCGGGGAGCTGTTTTTT. Encoded protein: CASILSSSGTGELFF.

This clonotype was seen more than once but under ten times. V gene TRBV6-2 or TRBV6-3 combines with J gene TRBJ2-5; 13 nucleotides match TRBD2. V was clipped by 0 bases and J by 2 bases; unmatched bases: 9. The CDR3 consists of 19 residues. CDR1 MNHEY and CDR2 SVGEGT come from the germline V gene. CDR3 bases: TGTGCCAGCAGTTACTCTAGACTAGCGGGAGGCGGACTTCAAGAGACCCAGTACTTC. Translated, it gives CASSYSRLAGGGLQETQYF.

The chain has TRBV20-1 and TRBJ1-2, with a weak D call TRBD1 (6 bases). CDR1 DFQATT and CDR2 SNEGSKA come from the germline V gene (reference sequence). With 3 bases removed from V and 4 bases from J, the gap between germline ends came to 15 bases. The CDR3 covers 14 residues. CDR3 region: CSASGPGEAYGYTF. The DNA for the CDR3 is TGCAGTGCTAGTGGGCCAGGGGAGGCCTATGGCTACACCTTC.

This clonotype has a handful of counts. The gene calls are TRBV21-1 and TRBJ1-5; the D call of TRBD1 is as the table states it, not checked on the DNA. TRBV21-1 is a documented pseudogene. The CDR3 loop spans 15 amino acids. The chain's CDR3 is CASPPTVFGNQPQHF. The CDR3 nucleotides are TGTGCCAGCCCCCCGACGGTATTTGGGAATCAGCCCCAGCATTTT.

The CDR3 nucleotides read TGTGCCAGTAGTATAGATACACACTACGAGCAGTACTTC. Its translation is CASSIDTHYEQYF. This rearrangement joins TRBV19 to TRBJ2-7; D remains ambiguous. Germline V gene data show CDR1 as LNHDA and CDR2 as SQIVND (reference sequence). The V gene lost 0 bases and the J gene lost 3 bases, with 6 bases spanning the gap. The CDR3 spans 13 residues. The full variable domain, its missing parts supplied by reference TRBV19 and TRBJ2-7, is DGGITQSPKYLFRKEGQNVTLSCEQNLNHDAMYWYRQDPGQGLRLIYYSQIVNDFQKGDIAEGYSVSREKKESFPLTVTSAQKNPTAFYLCASSIDTHYEQYFGPGTRLTVT.

The rearrangement links TRBV30 to TRBJ1-2, with no clear D. The CDR3 is 10 amino acids. Deletions cut 5 bases from V and 6 bases from J, with 7 bases between. The V gene's germline CDR1 is GTSNPN and CDR2 SVGIG (reference sequence). The DNA for the CDR3 is TGTGCCTGGGGACTGGATGGCTACACCTTC. This encodes CAWGLDGYTF.

This clonotype was observed a few times. The chain links TRBV7-2 to TRBJ1-1; D is possibly TRBD1 (5 bases). This CDR3 is built from 14 residues. CDR1 is SGHTA, CDR2 FQGNSA, per germline. V lost 3 bases and J 0 bases, leaving 8 bases between the germline ends. CDR3 in amino acids: CASSFDRLNTEAFF. DNA of the CDR3: TGTGCCAGCAGCTTTGACAGACTGAACACTGAAGCTTTCTTT.

The chain links TRBV15 to TRBJ2-6; 9 nucleotides match TRBD1. The V gene end was trimmed by 3 bases and the J gene end by 2 bases; junction bases not matched to a gene: 2. This CDR3 has 16 amino acids. Per germline, CDR1 LNHNV and CDR2 YYDKDF (reference sequence). The CDR3 sequence is CATSSTGGPGANVLTF. DNA for the CDR3: TGTGCCACCAGCAGTACAGGGGGCCCTGGGGCCAACGTCCTGACTTTC.

The table lists this clonotype with a few counts. The CDR3: CASSRVRAKQPQHF. The CDR3, as DNA: TGTGCCAGCAGTCGGGTACGGGCCAAACAGCCCCAGCATTTT. The rearrangement joins TRBV6-2 or TRBV6-3 to TRBJ1-5; the D is unclear. Trimming took off 5 bases at V and 7 bases at J, with 15 bases between the two ends. The CDR3 is made up of 14 amino acids. The V gene's germline CDR1 is MNHEY and CDR2 SVGEGT.

The rearrangement uses TRBV5-1 and TRBJ2-5; D possibly corresponds to TRBD2 (5 bases). Germline CDR1 is SGHRS and CDR2 is YFSETQ. The CDR3 is 13 residues long. V dropped 4 bases and J dropped 0 bases, with 7 bases sitting between them. The CDR3 sequence: CASSVDYQETQYF. The CDR3 DNA sequence: TGCGCCAGCAGCGTGGACTACCAAGAGACCCAGTACTTC.

The chain employs TRBV20-1 and TRBJ2-3, with 8 nucleotides matching TRBD2. V lost 0 bases, J lost 0 bases, and 8 bases stayed unmatched. The CDR3 runs 17 residues. Germline-derived CDR1 and CDR2 are DFQATT and SNEGSKA (reference sequence). This CDR3 is CSARDVAGRHSTDTQYF. In DNA form, the CDR3 reads TGCAGTGCTAGAGATGTAGCGGGAAGGCATAGCACAGATACGCAGTATTTT.

J is TRBJ1-2 and V is TRBV7-2; D is perhaps TRBD1 (6 bases). Per the germline V gene, CDR1 is SGHTA and CDR2 is FQGNSA. The germline V and J ends were trimmed by 5 bases and 4 bases, with 17 bases remaining between them. CDR3 size: 15 residues. CDR3 nucleotide sequence: TGTGCCAGCAGCCCTGGTTTGGCCAGGGGCTATGGCTACACCTTC. Translation gives CASSPGLARGYGYTF.

The genes are TRBV4-2 and TRBJ2-1; no clear D. The CDR3 covers 14 residues. V lost 0 bases and J 5 bases, leaving 8 bases between the germline ends. Germline CDR1 LGHNA, CDR2 YNFKEQ. CDR3: CASSQDPRDNEQFF. In DNA, the CDR3 is TGTGCCAGCAGCCAAGATCCCCGAGACAATGAGCAGTTCTTC.

For the CDR3, the DNA is TGTGCCAGCAGCAGAAGACAGGACCCATACAATGAGCAGTTCTTC. Translated, it gives CASSRRQDPYNEQFF. The J gene is TRBJ2-1, the V gene TRBV11-3; weak D call: TRBD1 (6 bases). This CDR3 is 15 amino acids long. The V end was cut by 5 bases, the J end by 4 bases, with 15 bases between. Germline CDR1 is SGHNT and CDR2 is YENEEA.

The chain employs TRBV7-8 and TRBJ2-7; possible D gene TRBD1, 6 bases. The CDR3 has 14 amino acids. Trimming took 1 base from V and 6 from J, leaving 13 bases between them. CDR1 SGHVS and CDR2 FQNEAQ come from the germline V gene. This CDR3 reads CASSLVTGSGEQYF. Here the CDR3 DNA reads TGTGCCAGCAGCTTAGTGACAGGATCGGGCGAGCAGTACTTC.

This rearrangement joins TRBV7-6 to TRBJ2-1; 12 bases match TRBD2. CDR1 and CDR2 (germline): SGHVS, FNYEAQ. The CDR3 loop spans 18 amino acids. V was pared by 1 base and J by 0 bases, with 4 bases of the junction left unmatched. Written as DNA, the CDR3 is TGTGCCAGCAGCTTAGGGCGACTAGCGGGAGTCTCCTACAATGAGCAGTTCTTC. Its translation is CASSLGRLAGVSYNEQFF.

V gene TRBV7-8 combines with J gene TRBJ1-5; D call uncertain. V lost 5 bases to trimming and J lost 0 bases, with 14 bases between them. The germline V gene has CDR1 SGHVS and CDR2 FQNEAQ. The CDR3 loop spans 16 amino acids. The CDR3 nucleotides read TGTGCCAGCAGCCCCCAGTGGGAGAATAGCAATCAGCCCCAGCATTTT. It encodes CASSPQWENSNQPQHF. The complete variable domain, with remaining parts taken from reference TRBV7-8 and TRBJ1-5, reads GAGVSQSPRYKVAKRGQDVALRCDPISGHVSLFWYQQALGQGPEFLTYFQNEAQLDKSGLPSDRFFAERPEGSVSTLKIQRTQQEDSAVYLCASSPQWENSNQPQHFGDGTRLSIL.

This clonotype showed up just a few times. The DNA of the CDR3 is TGTGCCAGCAGCCCCGGACAGGACACTGAAGCTTTCTTT. Its translation is CASSPGQDTEAFF. This chain joins TRBV11-3 and TRBJ1-1; 7 positions match TRBD1. The CDR3 is 13 residues long. Per germline, CDR1 SGHNT and CDR2 YENEEA. The ends lost 5 bases at V and 3 bases at J; junction bases unmatched: 3.

The rearrangement joins TRBV20-1 to TRBJ1-3; TRBD1 matches at 8 bases. This CDR3 contains 15 residues. Germline CDR1 and CDR2: DFQATT and SNEGSKA (reference sequence). The V and J ends lost 1 base and 0 bases, in that order; junction bases with no gene match: 2. The CDR3 here is CSARGTGPSGNTIYF. The CDR3 DNA is TGCAGTGCTAGAGGGACAGGGCCCTCTGGAAACACCATATATTTT.

CDR3 region: CASSPTRNGGYTF. CDR3 bases: TGTGCCAGCAGTCCTACAAGGAACGGTGGCTACACCTTC. This chain connects TRBV27 to TRBJ1-2, with D hard to call. Trimming cost V 5 bases and J 7 bases, with 14 bases left between them. This CDR3 is built from 13 residues. Per germline, CDR1 MNHEY and CDR2 SMNVEV (reference sequence).

The chain uses TRBV7-2 and TRBJ2-3; D is undetermined. This CDR3 comprises 17 residues. Germline V CDR1 and CDR2: SGHTA, FQGNSA. The V gene lost 2 bases and the J gene lost 0 bases, with 15 bases spanning the gap. The CDR3, as DNA: TGTGCCAGCAGCTTAAATGGGGTCGGCCCTAGCACAGATACGCAGTATTTT. As protein: CASSLNGVGPSTDTQYF.

The rearrangement uses TRBV27 and TRBJ2-1; perhaps TRBD2 as D (5 bases). Germline-derived CDR1 and CDR2 are MNHEY and SMNVEV (reference sequence). The CDR3 runs 15 residues. The V and J ends lost 7 bases and 1 base respectively, with 14 bases between them. The CDR3 DNA sequence: TGTGCCAGCAATTTTAGGACTGTATCCTACAATGAGCAGTTCTTC. It is translated as CASNFRTVSYNEQFF.

The genes are TRBV2 and TRBJ1-1; no clear D. Trimming cost V 6 bases and J 5 bases, with 7 bases left between them. The CDR3 runs to 11 residues. The germline V gene has CDR1 SNHLY and CDR2 FYNNEI. This CDR3 reads CASSSGTEAFF. DNA of the CDR3: TGTGCCAGCAGCAGTGGAACTGAAGCTTTCTTT. The complete variable domain, with remaining parts taken from reference TRBV2 and TRBJ1-1, reads EPEVTQTPSHQVTQMGQEVILRCVPISNHLYFYWYRQILGQKVEFLVSFYNNEISEKSEIFDDQFSVERPDGSNFTLKIRSTKLEDSAMYFCASSSGTEAFFGQGTRLTVV.